These 31 T cell receptor beta chains originate from one sample sequenced in a study of blood T cell repertoires in COVID-19. Generated by immunoSEQ multiplex PCR, the TCRdb table keeps only in-frame clones and is missing some. The sample holds roughly 180,000 clones, roughly 80% seen once. Sequenced material: PBMCs or T cells enriched from blood (not recorded which). These receptor sequences come from a man aged 55 to 69 who had been exposed to COVID-19.

The chain carries TRBV7-7 and TRBJ2-7; unclear D gene. CDR3 length equals 15 residues. V was cut by 2 bases and J by 0 bases, with 11 bases left in between. Germline V gene lookup returns CDR1 SSHAT and CDR2 FNYEAQ (reference sequence). CDR3 nucleotide sequence: TGTGCCAGCAGCTTACACCGAGGTAGCTCCTACGAGCAGTACTTC. It yields the protein CASSLHRGSSYEQYF. The whole variable domain, filled in from reference TRBV7-7 and TRBJ2-7, reads GAGVSQSPRYKVTKRGQDVTLRCDPISSHATLYWYQQALGQGPEFLTYFNYEAQPDKSGLPSDRFSAERPEGSISTLTIQRTEQRDSAMYRCASSLHRGSSYEQYFGPGTRLTVT.

The rearrangement links TRBV2 to TRBJ1-5; 9 bases line up with TRBD1. Looked up from germline, CDR1 is SNHLY and CDR2 is FYNNEI. Trimming removed 6 bases from V and 2 bases from J; junction bases left unmatched: 8. The CDR3 runs to 16 residues. The CDR3: CASSAGTGRGNQPQHF. The CDR3 bases are TGTGCCAGCAGCGCCGGGACAGGGAGGGGCAATCAGCCCCAGCATTTT. Full variable domain (outside the CDR3, taken from reference TRBV2 and TRBJ1-5): EPEVTQTPSHQVTQMGQEVILRCVPISNHLYFYWYRQILGQKVEFLVSFYNNEISEKSEIFDDQFSVERPDGSNFTLKIRSTKLEDSAMYFCASSAGTGRGNQPQHFGDGTRLSIL.

This clone was seen only a few times. V and J are TRBV5-6 and TRBJ1-1; 12 nucleotides agree with TRBD1. Trimming at V came to 0 bases and at J to 10 bases, leaving 7 bases not matched to a gene. This CDR3 contains 15 residues. Germline V gene lookup returns CDR1 SGHDT and CDR2 YYEEEE. The CDR3 here is CASSLAGTGGGGAFF. The CDR3 nucleotides are TGTGCCAGCAGCTTGGCCGGGACAGGGGGCGGCGGAGCTTTCTTT.

Written as DNA, the CDR3 is TGTGCCAGCAGTGACCCCCCTCTACGGCGGGACCTGGCGTGGGGGGCCAACGTCCTGACTTTC. Translating it yields CASSDPPLRRDLAWGANVLTF. The chain recombines TRBV2 with TRBJ2-6; D may be TRBD2 (6 bases). Germline V gene lookup returns CDR1 SNHLY and CDR2 FYNNEI. Trimming left V 3 bases short and J 4 bases short, with 28 bases between. The CDR3 length is 21 residues.

This clone came up once. The CDR3 loop is CASSLGVGAGGPGEQFF. The CDR3 DNA follows: TGTGCCAGCAGCTTAGGGGTGGGAGCGGGAGGGCCTGGAGAGCAGTTCTTC. V gene TRBV7-2 combines with J gene TRBJ2-1; 10 bases map to TRBD2. The length of the CDR3 is 17 residues. V shed 1 base and J 10 bases; nucleotides not matched to a gene: 13. CDR1 and CDR2 from the germline V gene are SGHTA and FQGNSA.

This clone appeared a few times. The chain joins TRBV4-3 to TRBJ1-1; no clear D. V lost 7 bases, J lost 1 base, and 10 bases lay in between. CDR1 and CDR2 from the germline V gene are LGHNA and YSLEER. This CDR3 has 13 amino acids. This CDR3 is CASTTYRNTEAFF. In nucleotides, the CDR3 is TGCGCCAGCACCACGTATAGGAACACTGAAGCTTTCTTT.

The chain uses TRBV6-5 and TRBJ1-6, with D possibly being TRBD1 (6 bases). CDR1 and CDR2 from the germline V gene are MNHEY and SVGAGI. V was shortened by 6 bases and J by 8 bases, with 11 bases between the two germline ends. CDR3 size: 13 residues. In DNA, the CDR3 is TGTGCCAGCAGACAACAGGGAGATTCACCCCTCCACTTT. Translating it yields CASRQQGDSPLHF.

CDR3 region: CASSLGQGGVSPLHF. The CDR3 nucleotides are TGCGCCAGCAGCTTGGGACAGGGTGGTGTCTCACCCCTCCACTTT. V usage is TRBV5-1 and J usage is TRBJ1-6; 7 positions agree with TRBD1. CDR1 and CDR2 (germline): SGHRS, YFSETQ. After removal of 0 bases from V and 10 bases from J, the junction contained 7 bases not matched to a gene. The CDR3 length is 15 residues.

The chain links TRBV25-1 to TRBJ2-7, with D unresolved. Germline CDR1 is MGHDK and CDR2 is SYGVNS. V shed 2 bases and J shed 9 bases, with 20 bases lying between them. The CDR3 consists of 15 residues. The DNA for the CDR3 is TGTGCCAGCAGTGAACACGCCGACTTCCGCCGGCGGCAGTACTTC. This gives the protein CASSEHADFRRRQYF.

Only a few counts were recorded for this clone. The genes are TRBV3-1 (or the pseudogene TRBV3-2) and TRBJ2-1; D is uncertain. The germline gives CDR1 LGHDT, CDR2 YNNKEL (reference sequence). V lost 0 bases and J 9 bases, leaving 15 bases between the germline ends. CDR3 length: 15 residues. The CDR3 coding sequence is TGTGCCAGCAGCCAAGATCCGGTAAGCCCGTCTGAGCAGTTCTTC. Translation gives CASSQDPVSPSEQFF.

This rearrangement joins TRBV30 to TRBJ1-1; the D gene is possibly TRBD1 (5 bases). The germline CDR1 and CDR2 sequences are GTSNPN and SVGIG (reference sequence). V was cut by 2 bases and J by 2 bases, with 9 bases left in between. The CDR3 is 13 amino acids. The CDR3 region has the DNA TGTGCCTGGAGTCGGGGGACTAACACTGAAGCTTTCTTT. Amino acid sequence: CAWSRGTNTEAFF.

The chain employs TRBV4-1 and TRBJ2-7; a possible D gene is TRBD1 (6 bases). This CDR3 has 16 amino acids. The V end lost 0 bases, the J end lost 4 bases, and 16 bases lay between the germline ends. The germline CDR1 and CDR2 sequences are MGHRA and YSYEKL. The CDR3 DNA is TGCGCCAGCAGCCAAGACCTAGAGCAGGGGCGGTACGAGCAGTACTTC. Protein sequence: CASSQDLEQGRYEQYF.

The chain combines TRBV10-3 with TRBJ1-1, with TRBD1 identical over 8 bases. The CDR3 sequence is 15 residues long. Germline loops: CDR1 ENHRY, CDR2 SYGVKD. V lost 11 bases and J lost 0; bases outside the gene matches: 11. CDR3 amino acids: CASDDPGQVNTEAFF. The DNA of the CDR3 is TGTGCCTCGGATGATCCGGGACAGGTGAACACTGAAGCTTTCTTT.

V gene TRBV27 combines with J gene TRBJ1-2; 7 nucleotides align to TRBD1. Germline loops: CDR1 MNHEY, CDR2 SMNVEV (reference sequence). The J segment lost 7 bases and the V segment lost 4 bases, leaving 6 bases of the junction unmatched. The CDR3 length is 13 residues. The CDR3 spells CASSSHRGGGYTF. The CDR3 DNA sequence: TGTGCCAGCAGTTCCCACAGGGGTGGTGGCTACACCTTC.

The J gene is TRBJ1-1, the V gene TRBV27; tentative D call: TRBD1 (6 bases). The CDR3 length is 11 residues. Trimming took 6 bases from V and 11 from J, leaving 13 bases between them. Germline loops: CDR1 MNHEY, CDR2 SMNVEV (reference sequence). CDR3: CASRHGQLAFF. In nucleotides, the CDR3 is TGTGCCAGCAGGCATGGACAGCTGGCTTTCTTT.

The chain combines TRBV11-1 with TRBJ2-7, with D tentatively TRBD2 (5 bases). Germline values: CDR1 SGHAT, CDR2 FQDESV (reference sequence). This CDR3 spans 14 amino acids. Deletions cut 1 base from V and 2 bases from J, with 9 bases between. The CDR3, as DNA: TGTGCCAGCAGCTTAGGGCCGGGGACCTACGAGCAGTACTTC. The encoded protein is CASSLGPGTYEQYF.

The chain uses TRBV7-8 and TRBJ1-5, with a tentative D call TRBD1 (6 bases). Deletions cut 8 bases from V and 0 bases from J, with 17 bases between. This CDR3 contains 16 residues. CDR1 is SGHVS, CDR2 FQNEAQ, per germline. The DNA of the CDR3 is TGTGCCAGCGACCAGGGGTCGGGATATAGCAATCAGCCCCAGCATTTT. It is translated as CASDQGSGYSNQPQHF.

This clone was seen a few times. The chain has TRBV28 and TRBJ2-3; 7 bases match TRBD1. The V and J ends lost 4 bases and 2 bases, in that order; junction bases with no gene match: 3. Germline V gene data show CDR1 as MDHEN and CDR2 as SYDVKM. This CDR3 has 14 amino acids. CDR3 DNA: TGTGCCAGCAGTTCGACAGGGTTCACAGATACGCAGTATTTT. Residues: CASSSTGFTDTQYF. The full variable domain, in which reference TRBV28 and TRBJ2-3 provide the parts outside the CDR3, is DVKVTQSSRYLVKRTGEKVFLECVQDMDHENMFWYRQDPGLGLRLIYFSYDVKMKEKGDIPEGYSVSREKKERFSLILESASTNQTSMYLCASSSTGFTDTQYFGPGTRLTVL.

V gene TRBV5-6 combines with J gene TRBJ1-2, with D tentatively TRBD1 (6 bases). The CDR3 extends over 13 amino acids. V lost 4 bases and J lost 7, with 14 bases in between. CDR1 SGHDT and CDR2 YYEEEE come from the germline V gene. CDR3 nucleotides: TGTGCCAGCAGCCCCACAGGGTCTAGTGGCTACACCTTC. Translated, it gives CASSPTGSSGYTF.

The chain has TRBV11-2 and TRBJ1-2, with 7 bases matching TRBD1. With 5 bases clipped from V and 3 bases from J, the junction kept 3 bases outside the gene matches. From germline, CDR1 is SGHAT and CDR2 FQNNGV. CDR3 size: 13 residues. The CDR3 DNA is TGTGCCAGCAGCCGGGACAGCGACTATGGCTACACCTTC. It is translated as CASSRDSDYGYTF.

The CDR3 protein is CASSYPRGQGSQPQHF. For the CDR3, the DNA is TGTGCCAGCAGTTACCCGAGGGGGCAGGGCAGCCAGCCCCAGCATTTT. J is TRBJ1-5 and V is TRBV6-2 or TRBV6-3; 7 bases are shared with TRBD1. CDR1 and CDR2 (germline): MNHEY, SVGEGT. With 2 bases clipped from V and 7 bases from J, the junction kept 11 bases outside the gene matches. CDR3 size: 16 residues.

V usage is TRBV14 and J usage is TRBJ2-3; 9 positions agree with TRBD2. The CDR3 runs to 19 residues. V shed 0 bases and J 2 bases; nucleotides not matched to a gene: 12. Germline V gene lookup returns CDR1 SGHDN and CDR2 FVKESK. The CDR3 is CASSQELGRIAGATDTQYF. DNA for the CDR3: TGTGCCAGCAGCCAAGAACTTGGACGTATAGCGGGAGCCACAGATACGCAGTATTTT.

This sequence joins TRBV30 and TRBJ1-1; 8 bases align to TRBD1. The CDR3 sequence is 16 residues long. Germline CDR1 and CDR2: GTSNPN and SVGIG (reference sequence). Trimming cost V 0 bases and J 3 bases; bases outside gene matches: 9. The CDR3 loop is CAWSVAGGVMHTEAFF. The CDR3 DNA sequence: TGTGCCTGGAGTGTAGCAGGGGGCGTTATGCACACTGAAGCTTTCTTT.

This clone has a single count. The chain recombines TRBV6-5 with TRBJ2-6; 8 nucleotides agree with TRBD1. The length of the CDR3 is 15 residues. Looked up from germline, CDR1 is MNHEY and CDR2 is SVGAGI. V gave up 4 bases and J gave up 2 bases; unmatched junction bases: 1. CDR3 residues: CASSSTGAGANVLTF. The CDR3 region has the DNA TGTGCCAGCAGTTCGACAGGGGCTGGGGCCAACGTCCTGACTTTC.

The J gene is TRBJ2-2, the V gene TRBV19, with 9 bases aligning to TRBD1. CDR1 LNHDA and CDR2 SQIVND come from the germline V gene (reference sequence). The CDR3 runs 14 residues. Trimming at V came to 7 bases and at J to 3 bases, leaving 3 bases not matched to a gene. The CDR3 reads CASNDRGDTGELFF. CDR3 in DNA: TGTGCCAGTAATGACAGGGGGGACACCGGGGAGCTGTTTTTT.

The chain couples TRBV7-2 to TRBJ2-5; TRBD2 aligns across 7 bases. CDR1 SGHTA and CDR2 FQGNSA come from the germline V gene. The CDR3 length is 16 residues. After removal of 5 bases from V and 3 bases from J, the junction contained 12 bases not matched to a gene. The CDR3 sequence: CASSLIGGGVKETQYF. The CDR3, as DNA: TGTGCCAGCAGCCTCATCGGGGGAGGGGTAAAAGAGACCCAGTACTTC.

The chain joins TRBV7-2 to TRBJ1-5; no clear D gene. V gave up 1 base and J gave up 15 bases, with 16 bases separating them. Germline V gene lookup returns CDR1 SGHTA and CDR2 FQGNSA. There are 13 residues in the CDR3. The CDR3 spells CASSLGRSGRRHF. CDR3 nucleotide sequence: TGTGCCAGCAGCTTAGGGCGCTCAGGAAGACGGCATTTT.

This clone was observed a few times. The chain has TRBV27 and TRBJ2-7; 7 bases fit TRBD1. Germline V gene data show CDR1 as MNHEY and CDR2 as SMNVEV (reference sequence). Germline trimming cut 2 bases from V and 4 bases from J; bases unmatched to any gene: 11. This CDR3 contains 16 residues. DNA for the CDR3: TGTGCCAGCAGTTTAAGAGGGGGCGCGGTTCTATACGAGCAGTACTTC. Protein sequence: CASSLRGGAVLYEQYF.

This rearrangement joins TRBV24-1 to TRBJ1-4, with TRBD1 identical over 9 bases. Germline-derived CDR1 and CDR2 are KGHDR and SFDVKD. V shed 3 bases, J shed 5 bases, and the junction held 6 bases outside the gene matches. The CDR3 runs to 16 residues. CDR3 sequence: CATSDPRDRVNEKLFF. The CDR3 nucleotides read TGTGCCACCAGTGATCCCCGGGACAGGGTGAATGAAAAACTGTTTTTT.

The V and J genes are TRBV7-2 and TRBJ1-1; D gene ambiguous. Germline V CDR1 and CDR2: SGHTA, FQGNSA. The V end lost 5 bases, the J end lost 8 bases, and 21 bases lay between the germline ends. The CDR3 has 15 residues. The CDR3 sequence: CASSLPEEIRMEAFF. The CDR3 DNA reads as TGTGCCAGCAGCCTACCTGAGGAGATTAGGATGGAAGCTTTCTTT. The complete variable domain, with remaining parts taken from reference TRBV7-2 and TRBJ1-1, reads GAGVSQSPSNKVTEKGKDVELRCDPISGHTALYWYRQSLGQGLEFLIYFQGNSAPDKSGLPSDRFSAERTGGSVSTLTIQRTQQEDSAVYLCASSLPEEIRMEAFFGQGTRLTVV.

This clone was observed a few times. The junction departs from the called germline gene at one end, perhaps through a read error. The rearrangement joins TRBV12-3 or TRBV12-4 to TRBJ2-2; tentatively, D is TRBD2 (6 bases). The CDR3 is 11 amino acids. The CDR3 DNA is TGTGCCAGCAGTTTACGCCGGGACTTCCATTTT. This codes for CASSLRRDFHF.